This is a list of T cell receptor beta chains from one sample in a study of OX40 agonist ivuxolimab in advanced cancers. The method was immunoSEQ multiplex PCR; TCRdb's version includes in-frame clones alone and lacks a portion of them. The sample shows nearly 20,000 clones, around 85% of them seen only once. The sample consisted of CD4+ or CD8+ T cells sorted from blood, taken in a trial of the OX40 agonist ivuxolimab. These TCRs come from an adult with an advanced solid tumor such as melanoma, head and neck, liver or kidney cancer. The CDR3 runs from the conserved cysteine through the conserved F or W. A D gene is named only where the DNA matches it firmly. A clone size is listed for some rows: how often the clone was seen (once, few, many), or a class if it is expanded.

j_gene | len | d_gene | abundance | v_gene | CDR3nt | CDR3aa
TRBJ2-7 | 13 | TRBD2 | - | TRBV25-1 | TGTGCCAGCAGGGAAAGCGGGATGGGCGAGCAGTACTTC | CASRESGMGEQYF
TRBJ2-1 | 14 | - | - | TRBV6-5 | TGTGCCAGCAGTTACCCTACAGCTAACAATGAGCAGTTCTTC | CASSYPTANNEQFF
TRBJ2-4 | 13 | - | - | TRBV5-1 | TGCGCCAGCAGCCCGGACCAGTTGGACATTCAGTACTTC | CASSPDQLDIQYF
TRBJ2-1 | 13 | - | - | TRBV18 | TGTGCCAGCTCACCATTTACAGTTAATGAGCAGTTCTTC | CASSPFTVNEQFF
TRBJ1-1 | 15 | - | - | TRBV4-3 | TGCGCCAGCAGCCAAGTTTGGGGTATGAACACTGAAGCTTTCTTT | CASSQVWGMNTEAFF
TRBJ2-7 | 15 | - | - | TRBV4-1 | TGCGCCAGCAGCCAAGTTGGGTCAAATAGCTACGAGCAGTACTTC | CASSQVGSNSYEQYF
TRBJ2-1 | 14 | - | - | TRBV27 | TGTGCCAGCAGTTCCAGCCCGGTTTACAATGAGCAGTTCTTC | CASSSSPVYNEQFF
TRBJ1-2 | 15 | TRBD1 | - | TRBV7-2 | TGTGCCAGCAGCTTAGGGGGACAGGGGATCTATGGCTACACCTTC | CASSLGGQGIYGYTF
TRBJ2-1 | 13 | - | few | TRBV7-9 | TGTGCCAGCAGCTTAGCCCCCCAGAATGAGCAGTTCTTC | CASSLAPQNEQFF
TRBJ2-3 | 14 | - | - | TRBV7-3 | TGTGCCAGCAGCCGCGACAGGATCACAGATACGCAGTATTTT | CASSRDRITDTQYF
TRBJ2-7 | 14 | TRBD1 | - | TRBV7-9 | TGTGCCAGCAGCTTAGGGGGACAGGCCTACGAGCAGTACTTC | CASSLGGQAYEQYF
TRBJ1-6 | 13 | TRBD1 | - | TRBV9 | TGTGCCAGCAGCGAGACAGGGGACTACGGTCTCCACTTT | CASSETGDYGLHF
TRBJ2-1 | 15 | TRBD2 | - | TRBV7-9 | TGTGCCAGCAGCTTAAATCCTAGCGGGAGGTATGAGCAGTTCTTC | CASSLNPSGRYEQFF
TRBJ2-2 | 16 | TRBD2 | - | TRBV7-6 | TGTGCCAGCAGCAGAGGGACTAGCGGGGCCTCCGGGGAGCTGTTTTTT | CASSRGTSGASGELFF
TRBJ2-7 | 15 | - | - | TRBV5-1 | TGCGCCAGCAGCTTTCCGCGGCCGAACTCCTACGAGCAGTACTTC | CASSFPRPNSYEQYF
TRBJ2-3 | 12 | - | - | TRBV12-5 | TGTGCTAGTGGTCCCAGGCGGGATACGCAGTATTTT | CASGPRRDTQYF
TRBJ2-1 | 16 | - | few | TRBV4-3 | TGCGCCAGCAGCCAAGCCCTCACCCGGGGGAGGAATGAGCAGTTCTTC | CASSQALTRGRNEQFF
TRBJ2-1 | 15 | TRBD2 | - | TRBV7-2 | TGTGCCAGCAGCTTAGGTGGCGGGAGGACCAATGAGCAGTTCTTC | CASSLGGGRTNEQFF
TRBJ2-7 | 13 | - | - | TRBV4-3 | TGCGCCAGCAGCAGGGGGTCGGGTGACGAGCAGTACTTC | CASSRGSGDEQYF
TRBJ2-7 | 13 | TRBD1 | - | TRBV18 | TGTGCCAGCTCCAGGACAGGGGGCTACGAGCAGTACTTC | CASSRTGGYEQYF
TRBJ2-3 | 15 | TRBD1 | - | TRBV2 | TGTGCCAGCAGTTGGGACAGGGGGAGCACAGATACGCAGTATTTT | CASSWDRGSTDTQYF
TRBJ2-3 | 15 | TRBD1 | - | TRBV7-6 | TGTGCCAGCAGTCGAGGACAGGGGTACACAGATACGCAGTATTTT | CASSRGQGYTDTQYF
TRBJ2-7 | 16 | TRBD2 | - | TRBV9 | TGTGCCAGCAGGGTAAGATCGCTAGCGGGACTATACGAGCAGTACTTC | CASRVRSLAGLYEQYF
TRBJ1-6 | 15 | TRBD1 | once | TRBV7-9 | TGTGCCAGCAGCTTAGGCAGGGGGCTAAGTTCACCCCTCCACTTT | CASSLGRGLSSPLHF
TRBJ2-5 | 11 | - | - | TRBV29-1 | TGCAGCGTTGAAGGCGGAGGCTACCAGTACTTC | CSVEGGGYQYF
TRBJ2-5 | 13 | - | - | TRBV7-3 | TGTGCCAGCAGCTTACGACAGTTAGAGACCCAGTACTTC | CASSLRQLETQYF
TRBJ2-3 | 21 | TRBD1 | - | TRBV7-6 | TGTGCCAGCAGCTTAGCGCCAGGGGGCAGAAAAACCAAAGATAGCACAGATACGCAGTATTTT | CASSLAPGGRKTKDSTDTQYF
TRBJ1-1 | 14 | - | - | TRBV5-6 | TGTGCCAGCAGCCCTGACACAGTGAACACTGAAGCTTTCTTT | CASSPDTVNTEAFF
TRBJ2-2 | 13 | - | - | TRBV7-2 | TGTGCCAGCAGCTTAAGTAACACCGGGGAGCTGTTTTTT | CASSLSNTGELFF
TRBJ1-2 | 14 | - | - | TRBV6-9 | TGTGCCAGCAGCGGGAAAGGCCGTCTTTGGGGCTACACCTTC | CASSGKGRLWGYTF
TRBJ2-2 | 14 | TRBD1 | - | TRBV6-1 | TGTGCCAGCAGCTCCGGGACAGGGTATGGGGAGCTGTTTTTT | CASSSGTGYGELFF
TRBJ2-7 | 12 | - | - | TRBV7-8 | TGTGCCAGCAGCTTTGGCGGAGGCGAGCAGTACTTC | CASSFGGGEQYF
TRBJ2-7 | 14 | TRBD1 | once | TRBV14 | TGTGCCAGCAGCCCCCGGACAGGGCTCTACGAGCAGTACTTC | CASSPRTGLYEQYF
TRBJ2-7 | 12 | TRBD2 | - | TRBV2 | TGTGCCAGCATTGAGCGGGAATACGAGCAGTACTTC | CASIEREYEQYF
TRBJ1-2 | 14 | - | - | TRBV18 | TGTGCCAGCGAAGGCACGGCTGTTAACTATGGCTACACCTTC | CASEGTAVNYGYTF
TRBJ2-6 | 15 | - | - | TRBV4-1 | TGCGCCAGCAGCCAACAGAGCTCTGGGGCCAACGTCCTGACTTTC | CASSQQSSGANVLTF
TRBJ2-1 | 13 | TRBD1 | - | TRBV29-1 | TGCAGCGTTGCGAGACAGGGATACAATGAGCAGTTCTTC | CSVARQGYNEQFF
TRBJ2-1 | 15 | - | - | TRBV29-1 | TGCAGCGTTGAAGGGGGGATCAGTTCCTACAATGAGCAGTTCTTC | CSVEGGISSYNEQFF
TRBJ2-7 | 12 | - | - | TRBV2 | TGTGCCAGCAACAGAGAACTCTACGAGCAGTACTTC | CASNRELYEQYF
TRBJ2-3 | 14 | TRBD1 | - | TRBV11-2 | TGTGCCAGCAGCACACCACAGGGGACAGATACGCAGTATTTT | CASSTPQGTDTQYF
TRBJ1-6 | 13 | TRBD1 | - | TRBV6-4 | TGTGCCAGCAGACAGGGGATAAATTCACCCCTCCACTTT | CASRQGINSPLHF
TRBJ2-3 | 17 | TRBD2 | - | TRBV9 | TGTGCCAGCAGCGTAGCGGCCGCGGGGGGGCGGGCAGATACGCAGTATTTT | CASSVAAAGGRADTQYF
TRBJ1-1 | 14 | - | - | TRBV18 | TGTGCCAGCTCACCGAGTGTGTTGAACACTGAAGCTTTCTTT | CASSPSVLNTEAFF
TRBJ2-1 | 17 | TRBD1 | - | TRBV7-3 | TGTGCCAGCAGCACCCGCCTCCTCGGGACAGGAGACAATGAGCAGTTCTTC | CASSTRLLGTGDNEQFF
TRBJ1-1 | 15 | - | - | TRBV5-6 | TGTGCCAGCAGCTTCCTGGGAGAGGCGGACACTGAAGCTTTCTTT | CASSFLGEADTEAFF
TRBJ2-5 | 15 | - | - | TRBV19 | TGTGCCAGTAGTATAGTGCGGCCCCCCCAGGCGACCCAGTACTTC | CASSIVRPPQATQYF
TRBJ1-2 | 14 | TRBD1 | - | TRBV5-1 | TGCGCCAGCAGCGTGGGACAGGGAGACTATGGCTACACCTTC | CASSVGQGDYGYTF
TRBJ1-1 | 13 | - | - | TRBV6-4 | TGTGCCAGCGTCAGGAGGGCGAACACTGAAGCTTTCTTT | CASVRRANTEAFF
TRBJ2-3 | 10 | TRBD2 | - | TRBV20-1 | TGCAGTGCTAGACGAAGCGGGGTCTATTTT | CSARRSGVYF
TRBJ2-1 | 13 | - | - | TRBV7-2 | TGTGCCAGCAGCGCGACTAGGGGAAATGAGCAGTTCTTC | CASSATRGNEQFF
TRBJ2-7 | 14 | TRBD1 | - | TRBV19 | TGTGCCAGTAGTATGGGGGACAGGGGAAACGAGCAGTACTTC | CASSMGDRGNEQYF
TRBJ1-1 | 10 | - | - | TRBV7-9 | TGTGCCAGCAGGGAGGAGGCTTCTTTCTTT | CASREEASFF
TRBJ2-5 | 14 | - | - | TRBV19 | TGTGCCAGTAGTAAGGACTCCTTTGGGGAGACCCAGTACTTC | CASSKDSFGETQYF
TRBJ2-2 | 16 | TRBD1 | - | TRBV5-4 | TGTGCCAGCAGCTTGGCGGGACAGGGTTTAACCGGGGAGCTGTTTTTT | CASSLAGQGLTGELFF
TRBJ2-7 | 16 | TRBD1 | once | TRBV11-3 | TGTGCCAGCAGCCTCGCCGGGACAGGGGGCCAGTACGAGCAGTACTTC | CASSLAGTGGQYEQYF